These 5 T cell receptor beta chains were sequenced from one sample in a study of blood T cell repertoires in COVID-19. Using immunoSEQ multiplex PCR, the repertoire was profiled, and TCRdb retains in-frame clones only, with some absent. Seen here are about 290,000 clones, approximately 80% observed once, and the top ten hold over 3.5%. The material sequenced was peripheral blood. The receptors originated from a woman between 50 and 59 years old with active or convalescent COVID-19.

The gene calls are TRBV5-1 and TRBJ2-3; tentative D call: TRBD2 (6 bases). This CDR3 region has 15 residues. Deletions cut 3 bases from V and 0 bases from J, with 11 bases between. Per the germline V gene, CDR1 is SGHRS and CDR2 is YFSETQ. The CDR3 loop reads CASSSGDGSTDTQYF. The CDR3 bases are TGCGCCAGCAGCTCGGGGGATGGGAGCACAGATACGCAGTATTTT.

This rearrangement joins TRBV7-8 to TRBJ2-2; D unresolved. With 5 bases removed from V and 0 bases from J, the gap between germline ends came to 16 bases. The CDR3 has 17 amino acids. The germline gives CDR1 SGHVS, CDR2 FQNEAQ. The CDR3 nucleotides read TGTGCCAGCAGCCCCCCCGGGTGGGTCTCGAACACCGGGGAGCTGTTTTTT. Translating it yields CASSPPGWVSNTGELFF.

CDR3 sequence (DNA): TGTGCCAGCCAGCAGGGCTACAATGAGCAGTTCTTC. It specifies CASQQGYNEQFF. The chain joins TRBV6-5 to TRBJ2-1, with a possible D match to TRBD1 (5 bases). V dropped 8 bases and J dropped 3 bases, with 8 bases sitting between them. This CDR3 region has 12 residues. CDR1 is MNHEY and CDR2 is SVGAGI in the germline V gene.

This sequence joins TRBV19 and TRBJ2-1, with 11 bases matching TRBD2. CDR1 is LNHDA and CDR2 is SQIVND in the germline V gene (reference sequence). With 4 bases clipped from V and 6 bases from J, the junction kept 5 bases outside the gene matches. This CDR3 comprises 15 residues. This chain's CDR3 is CASSKGTSGANEQFF. The DNA of the CDR3 is TGTGCCAGTAGTAAAGGGACTAGCGGAGCCAATGAGCAGTTCTTC.

The chain recombines TRBV5-5 with TRBJ1-3, with D perhaps matching TRBD1 (5 bases). The CDR3 covers 11 residues. The germline V gene encodes CDR1 SGHKS and CDR2 YYEKEE (reference sequence). Trimming cost V 8 bases and J 7 bases, with 10 bases left between them. CDR3 coding DNA: TGTGCCAGACACAGGAATAACACCATATATTTT. This encodes CARHRNNTIYF.